What follows describes a single T cell receptor beta chain. The antigen is unknown. It differs at one base from a far larger clone, so likely a read error. The data were taken from a study of prognosis after radiotherapy for stage I lung cancer. Study in general: All non-small cell lung cancer patients were considered medically inoperable. The patients comprised 10 to 15 men and about six women, spanning ages about 53 to 84 and having a median of approximately 70 years.

Two-round multiplex PCR amplified TCR beta CDR3 from genomic DNA. Initially, in first-round PCR, primers specific to each TRBV and TRBJ gene were used. TCRdb itself ran the multiplex PCR reads through MiXCR, one entry per CDR3 protein. Of about 16,000 distinct CDR3 sequences detected, roughly 45% appear once; the ten largest clones hold around 43%. Notes on the study in general: Lower values of Shannon entropy after stereotactic body radiation therapy were seen in patients who developed distant metastases. Some TCR clones were expanded. Whether these clones were tumor-specific was not determined.

The material was PBMCs, obtained before or after stereotactic body radiation therapy (not recorded which). The clonotype originates from a donor over 45 with non-small cell lung cancer.

CDR3 sequence reads: CASTNPNKMGQYF. In nucleotides, the CDR3 is TGTGCCAGCACCAACCCCAATAAAATGGGGCAGTACTTC. The chain employs TRBV6-1 and TRBJ2-5; D remains unclear. In germline, CDR1 is MNHNS, CDR2 SASEGT. The CDR3 contains 13 residues. Trimming removed 7 bases at V and 11 bases at J, with 20 bases between.